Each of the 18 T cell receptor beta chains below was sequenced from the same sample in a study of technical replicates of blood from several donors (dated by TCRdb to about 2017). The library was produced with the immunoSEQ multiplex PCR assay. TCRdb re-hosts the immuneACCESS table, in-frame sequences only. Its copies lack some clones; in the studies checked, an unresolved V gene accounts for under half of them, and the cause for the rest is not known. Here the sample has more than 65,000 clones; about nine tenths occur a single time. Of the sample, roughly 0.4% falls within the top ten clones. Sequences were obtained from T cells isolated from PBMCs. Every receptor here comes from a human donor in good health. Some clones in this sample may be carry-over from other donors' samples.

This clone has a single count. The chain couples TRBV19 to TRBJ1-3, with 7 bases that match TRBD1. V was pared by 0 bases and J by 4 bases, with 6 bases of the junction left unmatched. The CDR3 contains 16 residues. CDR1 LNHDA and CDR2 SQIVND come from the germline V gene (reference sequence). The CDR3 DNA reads TGTGCCAGTAGTATAGACTTGACAGGGCCCGGAAACACCATATATTTT. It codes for CASSIDLTGPGNTIYF.

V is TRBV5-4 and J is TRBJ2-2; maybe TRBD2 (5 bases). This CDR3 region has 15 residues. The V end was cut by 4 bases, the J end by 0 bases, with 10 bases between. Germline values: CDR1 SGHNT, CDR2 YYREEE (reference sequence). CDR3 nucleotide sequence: TGTGCCAGCAGCACTACTAGTACGAACACCGGGGAGCTGTTTTTT. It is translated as CASSTTSTNTGELFF.

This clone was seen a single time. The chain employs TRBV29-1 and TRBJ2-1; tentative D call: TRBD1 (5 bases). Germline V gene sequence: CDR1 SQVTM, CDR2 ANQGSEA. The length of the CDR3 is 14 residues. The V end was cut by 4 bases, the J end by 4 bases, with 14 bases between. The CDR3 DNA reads TGCAGCGTTGTTGACAGTAACCTATACAATGAGCAGTTCTTC. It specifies CSVVDSNLYNEQFF.

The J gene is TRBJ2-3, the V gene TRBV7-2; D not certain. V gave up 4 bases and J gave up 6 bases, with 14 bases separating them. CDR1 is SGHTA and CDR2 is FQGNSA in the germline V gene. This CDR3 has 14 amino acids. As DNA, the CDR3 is TGTGCCAGCAGCTCCGAAGTTGGAGCCGATACGCAGTATTTT. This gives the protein CASSSEVGADTQYF.

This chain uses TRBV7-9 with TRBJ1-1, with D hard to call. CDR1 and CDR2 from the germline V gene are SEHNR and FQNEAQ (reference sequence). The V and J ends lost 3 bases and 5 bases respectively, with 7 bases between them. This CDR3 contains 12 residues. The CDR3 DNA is TGTGCCAGCAGCTTCACTAGGACTGAAGCTTTCTTT. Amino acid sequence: CASSFTRTEAFF.

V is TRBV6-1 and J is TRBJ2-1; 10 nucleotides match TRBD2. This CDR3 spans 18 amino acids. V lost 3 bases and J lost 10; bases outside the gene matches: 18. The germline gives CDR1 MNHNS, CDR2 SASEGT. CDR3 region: CASSDPWASGSSIWEQFF. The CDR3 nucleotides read TGTGCCAGCAGTGATCCTTGGGCTAGCGGGAGTTCGATATGGGAGCAGTTCTTC.

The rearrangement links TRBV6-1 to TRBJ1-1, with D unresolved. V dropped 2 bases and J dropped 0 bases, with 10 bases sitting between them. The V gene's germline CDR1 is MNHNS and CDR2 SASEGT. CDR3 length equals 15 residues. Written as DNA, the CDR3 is TGTGCCAGCAGTGAATGGTACGGTATGAACACTGAAGCTTTCTTT. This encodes CASSEWYGMNTEAFF.

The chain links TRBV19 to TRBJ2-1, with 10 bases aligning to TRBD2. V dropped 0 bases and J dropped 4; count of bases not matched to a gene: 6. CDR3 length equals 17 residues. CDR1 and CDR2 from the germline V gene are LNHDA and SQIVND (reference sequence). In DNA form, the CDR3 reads TGTGCCAGTAGTATAGATCAGGCTAGCGGGGGTTACAATGAGCAGTTCTTC. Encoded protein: CASSIDQASGGYNEQFF. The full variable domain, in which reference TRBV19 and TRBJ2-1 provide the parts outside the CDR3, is DGGITQSPKYLFRKEGQNVTLSCEQNLNHDAMYWYRQDPGQGLRLIYYSQIVNDFQKGDIAEGYSVSREKKESFPLTVTSAQKNPTAFYLCASSIDQASGGYNEQFFGPGTRLTVL.

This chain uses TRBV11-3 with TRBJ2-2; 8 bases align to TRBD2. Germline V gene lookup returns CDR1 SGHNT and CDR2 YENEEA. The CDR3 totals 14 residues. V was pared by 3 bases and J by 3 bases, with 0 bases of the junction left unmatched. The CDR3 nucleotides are TGTGCCAGCAGCTTCGGGGGGGACACCGGGGAGCTGTTTTTT. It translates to CASSFGGDTGELFF.

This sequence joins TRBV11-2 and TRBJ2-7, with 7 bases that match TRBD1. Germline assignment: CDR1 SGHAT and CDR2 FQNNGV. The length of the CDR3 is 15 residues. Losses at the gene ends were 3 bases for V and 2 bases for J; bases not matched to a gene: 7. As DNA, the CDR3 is TGTGCCAGCAGCTTGGAAGGGGGCCGTACCTACGAGCAGTACTTC. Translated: CASSLEGGRTYEQYF.

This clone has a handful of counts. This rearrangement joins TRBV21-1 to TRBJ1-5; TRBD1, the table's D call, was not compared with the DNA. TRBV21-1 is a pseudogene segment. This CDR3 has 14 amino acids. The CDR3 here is CASRDRDGNQPQHF. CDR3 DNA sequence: TGTGCCAGCAGAGACAGGGATGGCAATCAGCCCCAGCATTTT.

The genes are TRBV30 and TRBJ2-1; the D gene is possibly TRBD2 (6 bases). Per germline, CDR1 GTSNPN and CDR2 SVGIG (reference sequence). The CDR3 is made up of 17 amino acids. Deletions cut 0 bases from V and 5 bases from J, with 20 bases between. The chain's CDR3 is CAWSVGSWVGSNNEQFF. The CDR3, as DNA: TGTGCCTGGAGTGTCGGGAGTTGGGTGGGATCCAACAATGAGCAGTTCTTC.

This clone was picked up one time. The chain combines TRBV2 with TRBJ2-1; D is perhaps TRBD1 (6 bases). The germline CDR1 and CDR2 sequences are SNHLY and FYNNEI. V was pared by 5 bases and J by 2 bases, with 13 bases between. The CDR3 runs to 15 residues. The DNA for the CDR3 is TGTGCCAGCAGTCCCGACAGGAGTACCTACAATGAGCAGTTCTTC. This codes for CASSPDRSTYNEQFF.

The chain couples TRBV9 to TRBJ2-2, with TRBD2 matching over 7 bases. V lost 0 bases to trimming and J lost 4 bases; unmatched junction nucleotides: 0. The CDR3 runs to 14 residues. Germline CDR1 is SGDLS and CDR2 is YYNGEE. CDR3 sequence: CASSVGGGTGELFF. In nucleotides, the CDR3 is TGTGCCAGCAGCGTAGGGGGGGGCACCGGGGAGCTGTTTTTT.

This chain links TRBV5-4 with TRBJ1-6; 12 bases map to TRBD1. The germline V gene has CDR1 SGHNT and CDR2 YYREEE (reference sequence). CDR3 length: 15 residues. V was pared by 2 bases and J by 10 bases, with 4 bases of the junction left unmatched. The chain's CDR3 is CASSFGTGGESPLHF. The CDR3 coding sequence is TGTGCCAGCAGCTTTGGGACAGGGGGCGAATCACCCCTCCACTTT. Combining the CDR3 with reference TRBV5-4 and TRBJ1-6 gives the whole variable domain ETGVTQSPTHLIKTRGQQVTLRCSSQSGHNTVSWYQQALGQGPQFIFQYYREEENGRGNFPPRFSGLQFPNYSSELNVNALELDDSALYLCASSFGTGGESPLHFGNGTRLTVT.

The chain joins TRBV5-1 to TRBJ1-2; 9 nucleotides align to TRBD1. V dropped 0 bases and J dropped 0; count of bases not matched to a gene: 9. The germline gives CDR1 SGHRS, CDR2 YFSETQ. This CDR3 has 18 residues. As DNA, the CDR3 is TGCGCCAGCAGCTTGGGGTTCGATGGACAGGGGCCTAACTATGGCTACACCTTC. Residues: CASSLGFDGQGPNYGYTF.

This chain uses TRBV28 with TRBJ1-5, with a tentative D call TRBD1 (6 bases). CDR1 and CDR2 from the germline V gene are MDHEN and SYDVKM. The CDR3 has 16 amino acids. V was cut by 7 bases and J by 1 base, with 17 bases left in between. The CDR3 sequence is CASIPAGEGSNQPQHF. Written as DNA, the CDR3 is TGTGCCAGCATCCCTGCAGGGGAGGGGAGCAATCAGCCCCAGCATTTT.

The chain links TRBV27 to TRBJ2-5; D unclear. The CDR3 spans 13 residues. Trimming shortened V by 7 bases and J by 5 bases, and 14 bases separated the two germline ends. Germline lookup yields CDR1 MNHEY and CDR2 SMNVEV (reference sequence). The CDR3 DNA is TGTGCCAGCACACCAGGCCCCCGGGAGACCCAGTACTTC. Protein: CASTPGPRETQYF.